This T cell receptor beta chain was sequenced in a study of CD8+CD57+ T cells in acquired aplastic anemia. This clonotype was observed at least ten times. Germline-derived CDR1 and CDR2 are SGHTS and YDEGEE. Trimming removed 1 base at V and 4 bases at J, with 15 bases between. CDR3 size: 15 residues. Genomic DNA, serving as template, underwent TCR beta VDJ and CDR3 profiling. MiXCR, run by TCRdb on the reads, gives a single entry per CDR3 protein. The sample lists 180,000 or so distinct CDR3 sequences, under 55% seen once, with approximately 3% in the top ten. The chain uses TRBV5-8 and TRBJ2-7; D could derive from TRBD1 or TRBD2 (5 bases each). Material: sorted CD4+, CD8+, or CD8+CD57+ T cells (not recorded which) from PBMCs. The sequence derives from a human donor in good health. In nucleotides, the CDR3 is TGTGCCAGCAGCTTGAGAAGCGGACATGGGTACGAGCAGTACTTC. Protein product: CASSLRSGHGYEQYF.